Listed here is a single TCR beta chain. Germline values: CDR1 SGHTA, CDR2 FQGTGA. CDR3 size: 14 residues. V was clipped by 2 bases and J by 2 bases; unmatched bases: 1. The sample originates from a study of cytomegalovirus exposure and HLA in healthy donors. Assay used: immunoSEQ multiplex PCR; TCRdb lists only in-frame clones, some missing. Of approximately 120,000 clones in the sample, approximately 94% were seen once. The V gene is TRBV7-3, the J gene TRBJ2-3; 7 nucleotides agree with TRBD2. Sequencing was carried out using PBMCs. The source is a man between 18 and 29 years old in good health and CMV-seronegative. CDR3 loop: CASSLAGATDTQYF. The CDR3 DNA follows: TGTGCCAGCAGCTTAGCGGGAGCCACAGATACGCAGTATTTT.